This entry lists 23 T cell receptor beta chains sequenced from one sample in a study of cytomegalovirus exposure and HLA in healthy donors. The PCR ran on 60 Vbeta and 13 Jbeta primers. Produced via immunoSEQ multiplex PCR; TCRdb's table is partial and in-frame only. Recorded for this sample: roughly 110,000 clones. Specimen: PBMCs. These receptors all come from a young man in good health and CMV-seronegative.

The V and J genes are TRBV2 and TRBJ1-5; D is uncertain. CDR3 length: 15 amino acids. Germline CDR1 is SNHLY and CDR2 is FYNNEI. V was clipped by 9 bases and J by 3 bases, with 18 bases between them. CDR3 loop: CARDHGGSVNQPQHF. The DNA of the CDR3 is TGTGCCAGGGATCATGGCGGGAGTGTCAATCAGCCCCAGCATTTT.

The V and J genes are TRBV5-6 and TRBJ2-3; 10 bases map to TRBD1. The length of the CDR3 is 15 residues. From germline, CDR1 is SGHDT and CDR2 YYEEEE. The V and J ends lost 4 bases and 2 bases, in that order; junction bases with no gene match: 4. This CDR3 is CASSADRGLTDTQYF. The DNA of the CDR3 is TGTGCCAGCAGCGCTGACAGGGGGCTCACAGATACGCAGTATTTT.

The chain combines TRBV18 with TRBJ2-1; TRBD2 matches 11 bases. CDR1 and CDR2 (germline): KGHSH, LQKENI. The CDR3 length is 15 residues. V gave up 6 bases and J gave up 1 base; unmatched junction bases: 2. This CDR3 reads CASSPSGGSYNEQFF. In nucleotides, the CDR3 is TGTGCCAGCTCCCCTAGCGGGGGGTCCTACAATGAGCAGTTCTTC. The entire variable domain, with the rest obtained from reference TRBV18 and TRBJ2-1, is as follows: NAGVMQNPRHLVRRRGQEARLRCSPMKGHSHVYWYRQLPEEGLKFMVYLQKENIIDESGMPKERFSAEFPKEGPSILRIQQVVRGDSAAYFCASSPSGGSYNEQFFGPGTRLTVL.

The chain employs TRBV6-6 and TRBJ1-2; TRBD1 is a possible D gene (6 bases). The CDR3 has 15 amino acids. The V end was cut by 6 bases, the J end by 2 bases, with 16 bases between. Germline V gene sequence: CDR1 MNHNY, CDR2 SVGAGI (reference sequence). CDR3 nucleotide sequence: TGTGCCAGCAGGCCCTCGGCGGGGGGCAACTATGGCTACACCTTC. As protein: CASRPSAGGNYGYTF.

The chain combines TRBV18 with TRBJ2-3; tentative D call: TRBD1 (6 bases). The CDR3 has 13 amino acids. Germline V gene sequence: CDR1 KGHSH, CDR2 LQKENI. Trimming cost V 6 bases and J 3 bases, with 10 bases left between them. CDR3 coding DNA: TGTGCCAGCTCGTACAGGGAGACAGATACGCAGTATTTT. It translates to CASSYRETDTQYF.

This chain connects TRBV7-2 to TRBJ2-7, with TRBD2 as a possible D gene (7 bases). The CDR3 sequence is 17 residues long. Between the trimmed V and J ends, which lost 2 bases and 5 bases, there was a span of 22 bases. CDR1 is SGHTA, CDR2 FQGNSA, per germline. The CDR3 DNA reads TGTGCCAGCAGCTTAAGGGGGATGGGGGACTATCGCCACGAGCAGTACTTC. It specifies CASSLRGMGDYRHEQYF.

V usage is TRBV19 and J usage is TRBJ2-1; maybe TRBD2 (5 bases). Trimming removed 5 bases from V and 3 bases from J, with 23 bases in between. Germline-derived CDR1 and CDR2 are LNHDA and SQIVND (reference sequence). The CDR3 has 18 amino acids. CDR3 amino acids: CASSSLGANPRGYNEQFF. CDR3 nucleotide sequence: TGTGCCAGTAGTTCTCTCGGAGCCAACCCTCGGGGCTACAATGAGCAGTTCTTC.

The V and J genes are TRBV18 and TRBJ2-7; possible D gene TRBD1, 6 bases. This CDR3 has 13 amino acids. Between the trimmed V and J ends, which lost 6 bases and 11 bases, there was a span of 20 bases. Germline V gene sequence: CDR1 KGHSH, CDR2 LQKENI. The CDR3 loop is CASSESLQGAEYF. CDR3 DNA sequence: TGTGCCAGCTCCGAATCCCTACAGGGTGCGGAGTACTTC. The full variable domain, in which reference TRBV18 and TRBJ2-7 provide the parts outside the CDR3, is NAGVMQNPRHLVRRRGQEARLRCSPMKGHSHVYWYRQLPEEGLKFMVYLQKENIIDESGMPKERFSAEFPKEGPSILRIQQVVRGDSAAYFCASSESLQGAEYFGPGTRLTVT.

The chain has TRBV25-1 and TRBJ1-6; D not resolved. The germline V gene has CDR1 MGHDK and CDR2 SYGVNS. Trimming cost V 6 bases and J 0 bases, with 6 bases left between them. CDR3 length: 14 amino acids. The CDR3 loop reads CASSESSYNSPLHF. The DNA for the CDR3 is TGTGCCAGCAGCGAGAGCTCCTATAATTCACCCCTCCACTTT.

This chain joins TRBV10-2 and TRBJ2-2; a weak D match, TRBD2 (6 bases). Trimming stripped 6 bases from V and 6 bases from J, with 14 bases between. Per the germline V gene, CDR1 is WSHSY and CDR2 is SAAADI. This CDR3 contains 14 residues. The CDR3, as DNA: TGCGCCAGCAGGCCGGGGGTGGGAGCCGGGGAGCTGTTTTTT. Encoded protein: CASRPGVGAGELFF.

Here the CDR3 reads CASTGTGVGYEQYF. The CDR3 nucleotides read TGTGCCAGCACCGGGACAGGGGTGGGGTACGAGCAGTACTTC. The V call is TRBV2, the J call TRBJ2-5; 10 bases fit TRBD1. The last part of the DNA fits TRBJ2-7 better; the J call may be wrong. The length of the CDR3 is 14 residues. The germline V gene has CDR1 SNHLY and CDR2 FYNNEI.

CDR3: CASSIRGAGYGYTF. The CDR3 DNA sequence: TGTGCCAGTAGTATACGTGGGGCTGGCTATGGCTACACCTTC. The chain carries TRBV19 and TRBJ1-2, with a weak D call TRBD1 (5 bases). Trimming left V 2 bases short and J 4 bases short, with 11 bases between. Germline V gene sequence: CDR1 LNHDA, CDR2 SQIVND (reference sequence). The CDR3 loop spans 14 amino acids.

The gene calls are TRBV7-7 and TRBJ2-1, with D perhaps TRBD2 (6 bases). Trimming left V 5 bases short and J 1 base short, with 15 bases between. Germline V gene lookup returns CDR1 SSHAT and CDR2 FNYEAQ (reference sequence). The CDR3 runs to 16 residues. The chain's CDR3 is CASSPQQSGSYNEQFF. The DNA of the CDR3 is TGTGCCAGCAGCCCCCAACAAAGCGGGTCCTACAATGAGCAGTTCTTC.

The rearrangement links TRBV7-9 to TRBJ2-2; 7 nucleotides line up with TRBD1. Germline lookup yields CDR1 SEHNR and CDR2 FQNEAQ (reference sequence). The junction had 16 bases not matched to a gene; V was cut back by 3 bases and J by 3 bases. The CDR3 sequence is 19 residues long. CDR3 DNA: TGTGCCAGCAGCTTTCCGGCCGTTACGGGACAGAGACACACCGGGGAGCTGTTTTTT. Protein sequence: CASSFPAVTGQRHTGELFF.

The rearrangement links TRBV6-5 to TRBJ1-6; TRBD1 might be the D (6 bases). The length of the CDR3 is 16 residues. CDR1 and CDR2 (germline): MNHEY, SVGAGI. V dropped 2 bases and J dropped 7 bases, with 15 bases sitting between them. CDR3 sequence reads: CASSYPRGGENSPLHF. For the CDR3, the DNA is TGTGCCAGCAGTTACCCCCGGGGGGGCGAGAATTCACCCCTCCACTTT.

The V call is TRBV5-1, the J call TRBJ2-5, with 9 bases lining up with TRBD2. The CDR3 runs to 14 residues. Germline loops: CDR1 SGHRS, CDR2 YFSETQ. J lost 4 bases, V lost 4 bases, and 5 bases had no gene match. CDR3 sequence (DNA): TGCGCCAGCAGCGAGCGCGGGGGGGGAGAGACCCAGTACTTC. Protein sequence: CASSERGGGETQYF.

The rearrangement uses TRBV29-1 and TRBJ1-1; TRBD1 aligns across 9 bases. CDR3 size: 14 residues. From germline, CDR1 is SQVTM and CDR2 ANQGSEA. The V gene end was trimmed by 2 bases and the J gene end by 4 bases; junction bases not matched to a gene: 5. The CDR3 protein is CSVENRGQGTEAFF. CDR3 in DNA: TGCAGCGTTGAAAACAGGGGGCAGGGCACTGAAGCTTTCTTT.

The chain has TRBV25-1 and TRBJ1-1, with D possibly matching TRBD1 (5 bases). The V end was cut by 2 bases, the J end by 5 bases, with 21 bases between. CDR3 length equals 17 residues. CDR1 is MGHDK and CDR2 is SYGVNS in the germline V gene. The CDR3 DNA reads as TGTGCCAGCAGTGAAGGCCAGGGATATGGGCCTGGGACTGAAGCTTTCTTT. Protein: CASSEGQGYGPGTEAFF.

The rearrangement links TRBV29-1 to TRBJ2-7; a weak D match, TRBD2 (6 bases). This CDR3 is built from 14 residues. The germline V and J ends were trimmed by 6 bases and 7 bases, with 22 bases remaining between them. The V gene's germline CDR1 is SQVTM and CDR2 ANQGSEA. CDR3 nucleotides: TGCAGCGTGGCTGGGACTCCAATTCGAACGGAGCAGTACTTC. Protein product: CSVAGTPIRTEQYF.

V gene TRBV4-1 combines with J gene TRBJ2-7; D may be TRBD2 (6 bases). Deletions cut 0 bases from V and 7 bases from J, with 16 bases between. This CDR3 contains 15 residues. Germline V gives CDR1 MGHRA, CDR2 YSYEKL. In nucleotides, the CDR3 is TGCGCCAGCAGCCAAGAATTACGGCGGGGCACTGAGCAGTACTTC. Its protein is CASSQELRRGTEQYF.

CDR3 sequence (DNA): TGTGCCAGCTCATCTTACGACAGGGCCGAGCAGTACTTC. It translates to CASSSYDRAEQYF. The gene calls are TRBV18 and TRBJ2-7, with TRBD1 matching over 7 bases. This CDR3 is built from 13 residues. V gave up 5 bases and J gave up 6 bases; unmatched junction bases: 7. Per the germline V gene, CDR1 is KGHSH and CDR2 is LQKENI.

This sequence joins TRBV7-2 and TRBJ2-1, with D possibly being TRBD1 (5 bases). The CDR3 contains 12 residues. The germline V gene has CDR1 SGHTA and CDR2 FQGNSA. The V gene lost 8 bases and the J gene lost 6 bases, with 11 bases spanning the gap. The CDR3 is CASRLQGNEQFF. In DNA form, the CDR3 reads TGTGCCAGCCGCCTTCAGGGCAATGAGCAGTTCTTC.

The rearrangement joins TRBV7-2 to TRBJ2-5; D might be TRBD2 (5 bases). Matching the DNA end better, TRBJ2-7 makes the J call doubtful. This CDR3 is built from 16 residues. Per the germline V gene, CDR1 is SGHTA and CDR2 is FQGNSA. CDR3 sequence (DNA): TGTGCCAGCAGCTTAGCGAGGGTAATTCCCTCCTACGAGCAGTACTTC. Its translation: CASSLARVIPSYEQYF.